This T cell receptor (beta chain) was identified in a study of beta chain features in type 1 diabetes. Study background: Patient and healthy donor groups were alike in age, gender and cell yields.

Each of the CD4+ naive, central memory, regulatory and stem cell-like memory populations was sorted via CD45RO/CCR7/CD25/CD127/CD95/CD27. Investigators reverse transcribed all isolated RNA, so they sequenced expressed TCRB transcripts. The repertoire was sequenced with immunoSEQ multiplex PCR; TCRdb's copy has only in-frame clones and lacks some. The sample shows tens of thousands of clones, 55% to 70% of them seen only once. Of note for this clone: Its target is unknown.

General study results and limits: When Type 1 diabetes patients were examined, their TCRB CDR3s proved moderately but significantly shorter in all four CD4+ subsets.

This CDR3 is 13 amino acids long. Trimming cost V 5 bases and J 5 bases; bases outside gene matches: 3. Germline assignment: CDR1 MRHNA and CDR2 SNTAGT. This receptor was taken from a young woman with type 1 diabetes. The J gene is TRBJ1-5, the V gene TRBV6-4; 7 nucleotides agree with TRBD1. Sequencing was carried out using stem cell memory CD4+ T cells from blood. The CDR3: CASSPQGDQPQHF. CDR3 coding DNA: TGTGCCAGCAGTCCGCAGGGGGATCAGCCCCAGCATTTT.